The 5 T cell receptor beta chains reported below all come from one sample, sequenced in a study of T cells in women clearing cervical HPV infection. Profiling relied on immunoSEQ multiplex PCR, and the TCRdb table lists in-frame clones only, not all of them. The listing records 25,000 to 40,000 clones. Specimen: blood buffy coat. These TCRs come from a woman between 18 and 70 years old with a cervical HPV16 infection that either progressed to CIN3+ or cleared (not recorded which).

About this clone itself: Coverage ceases 3 residues before the CDR3 finishes, and the germline J gene fills in the end. This chain links TRBV30 with TRBJ2-7; 7 nucleotides align to TRBD1. Germline values: CDR1 GTSNPN, CDR2 SVGIG (reference sequence). V was pared by 0 bases and J by 3 bases, with 8 bases of the junction left unmatched. The CDR3 extends over 15 amino acids. CDR3 bases read: TGTGCCTGGAGTGTGTTCGGGACAGTTAACTACGAG. Protein: CAWSVFGTVNYE. The whole CDR3 reads CAWSVFGTVNYEQYF.

Concerning this clone itself: The CDR3 extends 3 residues past the end of the read, so its final part is completed from the germline J gene. V is TRBV5-6 and J is TRBJ2-4, with TRBD2 identical over 14 bases. The CDR3 is 13 residues long. In germline, CDR1 is SGHDT, CDR2 YYEEEE. The sequenced CDR3 bases are TGTGCCAGCAGCCAGGGACTAGCGGGGGTT. Translating gives CASSQGLAGV. The complete CDR3 reads CASSQGLAGVQYF.

The CDR3 bases that were read are TGTGCCAGCAGCCGGGACAGGGGGACCATGTACGAG. The encoded protein is CASSRDRGTMYE. The whole CDR3 protein reads CASSRDRGTMYEQYF. This chain joins TRBV7-6 and TRBJ2-7; 11 positions match TRBD1. Read coverage stops 3 residues before the CDR3 terminus; the germline J gene supplies the remainder. Germline lookup yields CDR1 SGHVS and CDR2 FNYEAQ. This CDR3 is 15 amino acids long. V lost 5 bases to trimming and J lost 4 bases; unmatched junction nucleotides: 7. Full variable domain (outside the CDR3, taken from reference TRBV7-6 and TRBJ2-7): GAGVSQSPRYKVTKRGQDVALRCDPISGHVSLYWYRQALGQGPEFLTYFNYEAQQDKSGLPNDRFSAERPEGSISTLTIQRTEQRDSAMYRCASSRDRGTMYEQYFGPGTRLTVT.

As regards this clone: The read finishes 3 residues shy of the CDR3 end, and the germline J gene is used to complete it. The genes are TRBV29-1 and TRBJ1-2; 7 nucleotides agree with TRBD1. V lost 3 bases, J lost 3 bases, and 10 bases stayed unmatched. The CDR3 is 15 amino acids. Germline V gene sequence: CDR1 SQVTM, CDR2 ANQGSEA. The CDR3 loop reads CSVEEEGAPDYGYTF. The sequenced CDR3 bases are TGCAGCGTTGAGGAGGAGGGGGCCCCCGACTATGGC.

Of note for this clone: The read falls 3 residues short of the CDR3 end, and the missing part is taken from the germline J gene. J is TRBJ2-2 and V is TRBV5-6; the match to TRBD1 covers 7 bases. Germline CDR1 and CDR2: SGHDT and YYEEEE. This CDR3 has 15 residues. The DNA read from the CDR3 is TGTGCCAGCAGCAGCAGGGACAGTCAAAATTCACCG. It codes for CASSSRDSQNSP. In full, the CDR3 is CASSSRDSQNSPLFF.